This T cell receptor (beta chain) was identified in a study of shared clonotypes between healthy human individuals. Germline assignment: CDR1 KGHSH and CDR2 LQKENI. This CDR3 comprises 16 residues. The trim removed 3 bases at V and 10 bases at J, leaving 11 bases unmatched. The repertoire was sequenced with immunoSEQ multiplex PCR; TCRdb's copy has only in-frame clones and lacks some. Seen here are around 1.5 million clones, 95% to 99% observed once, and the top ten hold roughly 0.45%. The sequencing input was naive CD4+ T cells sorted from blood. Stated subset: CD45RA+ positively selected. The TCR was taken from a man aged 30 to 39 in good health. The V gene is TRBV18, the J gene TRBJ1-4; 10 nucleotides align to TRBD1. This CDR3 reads CASSPGPGQGTGKLFF. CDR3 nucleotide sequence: TGTGCCAGCTCACCGGGCCCGGGACAGGGGACGGGAAAACTGTTTTTT.